This TCR beta chain derives from a study of T cell responses to AZD1222 COVID-19 vaccine. Study-wide findings and caveats: The donor cohort was predominantly white British with a female majority, and clonal diversity may have been underestimated. Regions 160-218 and 743-854 held dominance among vaccine-associated CD4 TCRs, which spanned spike.

The length of the CDR3 is 15 residues. The J segment lost 0 bases and the V segment lost 4 bases, leaving 2 bases of the junction unmatched. CDR1 KGHSH and CDR2 LQKENI come from the germline V gene. Data came from immunoSEQ multiplex PCR; TCRdb stores just in-frame clones and leaves some out. Among 90,000 to 120,000 clones, nearly 95% were seen once, and the ten largest hold around 5%. A note on this clone: The target antigen is unknown.

This sample comprised peripheral blood, obtained on day 0 of AZD1222 vaccination. The rearrangement joins TRBV18 to TRBJ2-7, with 11 nucleotides matching TRBD1. The receptor comes from an adult in good health. CDR3 bases: TGTGCCAGCTCACTAGGGACAGGGGGCTCCTACGAGCAGTACTTC. This sequence encodes CASSLGTGGSYEQYF.